This T cell receptor (beta chain) emerged from a study of blood T cell repertoires in COVID-19. The data were produced by immunoSEQ multiplex PCR, yet TCRdb's version contains in-frame clones alone and is incomplete. Of approximately 52,000 clones in the sample, about 90% were seen once. The CDR3 has 17 amino acids. V was clipped by 0 bases and J by 6 bases, with 18 bases between them. Germline V gives CDR1 LGHNA, CDR2 YSLEER. The chain is built from TRBV4-3 and TRBJ2-1, with D perhaps matching TRBD2 (5 bases). Specimen: peripheral blood. This clonotype originated in a human donor with active COVID-19. The donor label of this sample is uncertain. The CDR3 nucleotides are TGCGCCAGCAGCCAAGATTTGGAGGCGGGTAACTTCAATGAGCAGTTCTTC. Its translation: CASSQDLEAGNFNEQFF.